The table lists the clone carrying this TCR beta chain with a count of one. From the 5' RACE reads, TCRdb called clonotypes with MiXCR, one entry per CDR3 protein. In the table there are roughly 70,000 distinct CDR3 sequences, roughly 18% of which are singletons. The data belong to a study of early T cells in non-severe SARS-CoV-2 infection. Germline V gives CDR1 SGHTA, CDR2 FQGNSA. Unmatched junction bases numbered 6, after V lost 1 base and J lost 14 bases. The CDR3 consists of 15 residues. The source is an adult who was a healthcare worker with PCR-confirmed SARS-CoV-2 infection or an uninfected control (not recorded which). This chain links TRBV7-2 with TRBJ1-6; 12 nucleotides agree with TRBD1. Sequenced here: whole blood, sampled at baseline. In DNA, the CDR3 is TGTGCCAGCAGCTTAGAAGGGACAGGGGGCGCGACCCTCCACTTT. It codes for CASSLEGTGGATLHF.